This record covers a single T cell receptor beta chain. What it binds is not known. The data belong to a study of STAT3 mutations in large granular lymphocyte leukemia. Study results and caveats: Some patients had persisting codominant clonotypes that could mask small clones. In T-cell large granular lymphocyte leukemia, about half of patients showed multiple immunodominant subclonotypes. Clonal expansion was inferred from other time points because no sample existed at each clone's first appearance. All newly emerging clones after therapy were STAT3 wild type.

Trimming cost V 7 bases and J 11 bases, with 15 bases left between them. The CDR3 has 12 residues. Germline loops: CDR1 MDHEN, CDR2 SYDVKM. The repertoire was sequenced with immunoSEQ multiplex PCR; TCRdb's copy has only in-frame clones and lacks some. In the table there are about 9,200 clones, 88% of which are singletons. The TCR was taken from a man aged 55 to 69 with T-cell large granular lymphocyte leukemia. Some clones in this sample may be carry-over from other donors' samples. The chain couples TRBV28 to TRBJ1-5; perhaps TRBD1 as D (5 bases). Sequenced input: peripheral blood mononuclear cells. This chain's CDR3 is CASTPPRGAQHF. The CDR3, as DNA: TGTGCCAGCACTCCCCCAAGGGGAGCCCAGCATTTT.